This section outlines one T cell receptor (beta chain) sequence together with its context. Its matching antigen is unknown. Quantitative 5'-RACE with molecular barcodes produced the TCR beta libraries. TCRdb independently ran MiXCR on the 5' RACE reads; one entry per CDR3 protein. The data contain roughly 470,000 distinct CDR3 sequences, 26% of them singletons. This specimen belongs to a study of CD8 T cells in ankylosing spondylitis. Regarding the study as a whole: Seemingly distinctive of ankylosing spondylitis blood was a TCR beta motif formed by eight highly homologous variants. In peripheral blood, disease-linked CD8+ clones occurred at relatively low frequencies. Certain motif variants had earlier appeared in reactive arthritis synovial fluid and blood.

Germline V gene lookup returns CDR1 SGHTA and CDR2 FQGNSA. The length of the CDR3 is 15 residues. V was clipped by 5 bases and J by 5 bases; unmatched bases: 7. What was sequenced was blood, either unsorted or a sorted T cell fraction (not recorded which). V is TRBV7-2 and J is TRBJ2-5; 11 positions match TRBD2. The source is a male donor with ankylosing spondylitis. CDR3 bases: TGTGCCAGCAGCGCCGGACTAGCGGGTTATGAGACCCAGTACTTC. Translation gives CASSAGLAGYETQYF.